This section outlines one T cell receptor (beta chain) sequence together with its context. Its specificity is unknown. The data were taken from a study of T-cell reconstitution after alpha-beta-depleted transplantation in children. The germline V gene encodes CDR1 DFQATT and CDR2 SNEGSKA (reference sequence). The CDR3 is 13 amino acids. V was clipped by 6 bases and J by 0 bases; unmatched bases: 3. Library preparation (for TCRbeta) was performed with unique molecular identifiers. TCRdb itself ran the PCR reads through MiXCR, one entry per CDR3 protein. The profile shows roughly 400,000 distinct CDR3 sequences, over 40% of them singletons. Overall study findings and caveats: Counts and diversity of T cells one year after transplant came mostly from newly produced T cells. Expanded graft clones numbering several hundred reportedly gave rise to alpha-beta T cells about two months after transplant.

V is TRBV20-1 and J is TRBJ1-2, with 8 bases matching TRBD1. This TCR derives from a girl aged 2 to 9 with aplastic anemia, due to receive a stem cell transplant. The sequenced sample was PBMCs, obtained before TCRalphabeta/CD19-depleted stem cell transplant. The CDR3 region is CSARTGTNYGYTF. The DNA for the CDR3 is TGCAGTGCCCGGACAGGGACTAACTATGGCTACACCTTC.